This T cell receptor (beta chain) was observed in a study of T cells in Graves' hyperthyroidism and ophthalmopathy. Comments on this clonotype: The CDR3 ends on some other residue instead of the conserved phenylalanine or tryptophan, so this is likely a read error.

RNA transcripts were the template for amplifying TCR beta CDR3 regions. First-round RT-PCR with HTBI primers amplified the TCR CDR3 region. TCRdb redid the calling of the multiplex PCR reads with MiXCR, one entry per CDR3 protein. The profile shows some 370,000 distinct CDR3 sequences, over 12% of them singletons. The receptor's source is a man over 45 with Graves' ophthalmopathy. The source material was blood.

The CDR3 here is CASSSQGKNTEAFL. Here the CDR3 DNA reads TGTGCCAGCAGCTCCCAGGGAAAAAACACTGAAGCTTTCCTT. The V and J genes are TRBV7-9 and TRBJ1-1; D is possibly TRBD1 (5 bases). Trimming took off 4 bases at V and 2 bases at J, with 11 bases between the two ends. CDR1 and CDR2 (germline): SEHNR, FQNEAQ (reference sequence). The CDR3 length is 14 residues.